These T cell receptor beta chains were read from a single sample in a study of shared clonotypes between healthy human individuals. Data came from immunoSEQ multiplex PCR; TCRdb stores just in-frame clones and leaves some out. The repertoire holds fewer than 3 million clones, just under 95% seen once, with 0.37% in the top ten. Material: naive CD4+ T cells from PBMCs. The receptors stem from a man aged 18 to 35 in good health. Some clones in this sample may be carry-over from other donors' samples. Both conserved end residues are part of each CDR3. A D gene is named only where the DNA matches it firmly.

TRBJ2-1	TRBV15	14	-	TGTGCCACCAGCAGAGATGGGACCTACAATGAGCAGTTCTTC	CATSRDGTYNEQFF
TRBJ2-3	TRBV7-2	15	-	TGTGCCAGCAGCCCAGCGCACCCCAGGGGTAATACGCAGTATTTT	CASSPAHPRGNTQYF
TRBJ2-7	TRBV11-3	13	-	TGTGCCAGCAGCTTTCTGGGTAACCACGAGCAGTACTTC	CASSFLGNHEQYF
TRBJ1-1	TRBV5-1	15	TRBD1	TGCGCCAGCAGCCAACAGGGGGGGACTTCAACTGAAGCTTTCTTT	CASSQQGGTSTEAFF
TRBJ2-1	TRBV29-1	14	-	TGCAGCGTCTATCACCCAATCCACGTCAATGAGCAGTTCTTC	CSVYHPIHVNEQFF
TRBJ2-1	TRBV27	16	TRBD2	TGTGCCAGCAGTTTAGACCGGGACTACCCGTACAATGAGCAGTTCTTC	CASSLDRDYPYNEQFF
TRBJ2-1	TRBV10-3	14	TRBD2	TGTGCCATCAGTTTACCTAGCGGAGGGAATGAGCAGTTCTTC	CAISLPSGGNEQFF
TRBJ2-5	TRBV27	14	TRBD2	TGTGCCAGCAGTTTTAGCGGGAGCAGTAAGACCCAGTACTTC	CASSFSGSSKTQYF
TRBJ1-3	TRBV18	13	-	TGTGCCAGCTCACAGGGGTCTGGAAACACCATATATTTT	CASSQGSGNTIYF
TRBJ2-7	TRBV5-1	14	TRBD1	TGCGCCAGCAGCTCCGGACAGGGTACCTACGAGCAGTACTTC	CASSSGQGTYEQYF
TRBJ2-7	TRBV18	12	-	TGTGCCAGCTCACCCCGTCATTACGAGCAGTACTTC	CASSPRHYEQYF
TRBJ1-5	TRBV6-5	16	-	TGTGCCAGCAGTTACTCAAGTAGGGGGAGCAATCAGCCCCAGCATTTT	CASSYSSRGSNQPQHF
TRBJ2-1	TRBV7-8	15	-	TGTGCCAGCAGCTTAGGTCCAGGGGGAGGGTATGAGCAGTTCTTC	CASSLGPGGGYEQFF
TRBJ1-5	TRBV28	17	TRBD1	TGTGCCAGCAGTTCCTTCATCCGGGACAGTATTAACCAGCCCCAGCATTTT	CASSSFIRDSINQPQHF
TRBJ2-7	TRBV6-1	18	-	TGTGCCAGCAGTGAACAGGTTGGCGGACATCCAAGGCCCTACGAGCAGTACTTC	CASSEQVGGHPRPYEQYF
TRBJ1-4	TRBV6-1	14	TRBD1	TGTGCCAGCAAGACCGGGACAGTGAGGGAAAAACTGTTTTTT	CASKTGTVREKLFF
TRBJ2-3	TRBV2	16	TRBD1	TGTGCCAGCAGTGAAGAAGGCCGGCAGGGGGCTGATACGCAGTATTTT	CASSEEGRQGADTQYF
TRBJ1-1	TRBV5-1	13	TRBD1	TGCGCCAGCAGTGCAGGGGGCCACACTGAAGCTTTCTTT	CASSAGGHTEAFF
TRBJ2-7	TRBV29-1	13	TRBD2	TGCAGCGTGACTAGCGGGGTCTCCTACGAGCAGTACTTC	CSVTSGVSYEQYF
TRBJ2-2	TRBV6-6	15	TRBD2	TGTGCCAGCAACCCCCCGGGAGGGGAGGCCGGGGAGCTGTTTTTT	CASNPPGGEAGELFF